Each of the 2 T cell receptor beta chains below was sequenced from the same sample in a study of CD8 T cells in Susac syndrome. Random-hexamer reverse transcription was applied to about 0.5 to 1 ug RNA. MiXCR, run by TCRdb on the immunoSEQ multiplex PCR reads, gives a single entry per CDR3 protein. The table shows tens of thousands of distinct CDR3 sequences, with about 94% occurring only once. Sequenced sample: CD8+ T cells from PBMCs. Receptors were obtained from a human donor in good health.

The genes are TRBV12-3 or TRBV12-4 and TRBJ2-1; TRBD2 matches at 13 bases. With V trimmed by 6 bases and J by 10 bases, 9 bases remained unmatched. The CDR3 is made up of 15 amino acids. This CDR3 is CASSRTSGGAREQFF. CDR3 sequence (DNA): TGTGCCAGCAGCCGTACTAGCGGGGGGGCACGCGAGCAGTTCTTC.

This chain uses TRBV29-1 with TRBJ2-7; TRBD1 is a possible D gene (5 bases). The CDR3 sequence is 12 residues long. In germline, CDR1 is SQVTM, CDR2 ANQGSEA. The V end was cut by 2 bases, the J end by 5 bases, with 10 bases between. The CDR3: CSVELGRDEQYF. Written as DNA, the CDR3 is TGCAGCGTTGAACTGGGCAGGGACGAGCAGTACTTC.